This passage covers 10 T cell receptor beta chains from one sample sequenced in a study of cytomegalovirus exposure and HLA in healthy donors. In the PCR, 60 Vbeta and 13 Jbeta primers were used. The method was immunoSEQ multiplex PCR; TCRdb's version includes in-frame clones alone and lacks a portion of them. In the table there are some 180,000 clones, more than 75% of which are singletons. Material for sequencing was PBMCs. The source is a man aged 40-49 years in good health and CMV-seronegative.

J is TRBJ2-3 and V is TRBV30, with TRBD2 matching 8 bases. V shed 4 bases, J shed 0 bases, and the junction held 12 bases outside the gene matches. CDR3 length: 17 residues. Germline CDR1 GTSNPN, CDR2 SVGIG (reference sequence). The CDR3 sequence: CAWKGPSGFTSTDTQYF. The CDR3 coding sequence is TGTGCCTGGAAGGGGCCTAGCGGGTTCACTAGCACAGATACGCAGTATTTT.

The chain carries TRBV11-2 and TRBJ2-7, with TRBD1 matching 9 bases. The CDR3 totals 17 residues. After removal of 5 bases from V and 7 bases from J, the junction contained 18 bases not matched to a gene. Germline assignment: CDR1 SGHAT and CDR2 FQNNGV. The CDR3 spells CASSERDGTGRTLEQYF. The CDR3 DNA follows: TGTGCCAGCAGCGAACGAGACGGGACAGGGAGGACGCTTGAGCAGTACTTC.

The chain has TRBV5-1 and TRBJ2-1; 10 bases agree with TRBD1. This CDR3 is built from 13 residues. The ends lost 4 bases at V and 13 bases at J; junction bases unmatched: 8. Looked up from germline, CDR1 is SGHRS and CDR2 is YFSETQ. The CDR3 spells CASSRIGQGVQFF. CDR3 bases: TGCGCCAGCAGCCGCATAGGACAGGGGGTTCAGTTCTTC.

This chain joins TRBV5-1 and TRBJ2-5; perhaps TRBD2 as D (7 bases). Trimming shortened V by 0 bases and J by 1 base, and 13 bases separated the two germline ends. The CDR3 length is 16 residues. Germline V gives CDR1 SGHRS, CDR2 YFSETQ. In DNA, the CDR3 is TGCGCCAGCAGCTTGGAAGGGGGGGCCGTCCAAGAGACCCAGTACTTC. It is translated as CASSLEGGAVQETQYF.

This clone came up a few times. The chain links TRBV5-1 to TRBJ2-7; 7 nucleotides agree with TRBD1. Losses at the gene ends were 7 bases for V and 0 bases for J; bases not matched to a gene: 7. The germline V gene encodes CDR1 SGHRS and CDR2 YFSETQ. The CDR3 is 14 amino acids. CDR3 nucleotide sequence: TGCGCCAGCCAAACAGGGGTTCCCTCCTACGAGCAGTACTTC. Translation gives CASQTGVPSYEQYF.

This sequence joins TRBV30 and TRBJ2-7; TRBD1 might be the D (5 bases). The length of the CDR3 is 13 residues. Germline V gene data show CDR1 as GTSNPN and CDR2 as SVGIG (reference sequence). V shed 5 bases and J shed 4 bases, with 15 bases lying between them. The CDR3 is CAWVDIVKYEQYF. CDR3 nucleotide sequence: TGTGCCTGGGTGGACATAGTGAAATACGAGCAGTACTTC.

The sample holds a few counts of this clone. The chain carries TRBV7-9 and TRBJ1-5; 9 nucleotides agree with TRBD1. Germline V gives CDR1 SEHNR, CDR2 FQNEAQ (reference sequence). CDR3 length: 15 amino acids. V was pared by 0 bases and J by 5 bases, with 2 bases of the junction left unmatched. The CDR3 DNA reads as TGTGCCAGCAGCTTAGCGACAGGGGGGGATCAGCCCCAGCATTTT. It codes for CASSLATGGDQPQHF.

The rearrangement links TRBV4-3 to TRBJ2-7, with unresolved D. The CDR3 has 15 residues. V lost 1 base and J 3 bases, leaving 13 bases between the germline ends. CDR1 is LGHNA, CDR2 YSLEER, per germline. The CDR3 reads CASSQARRGFYEQYF. The CDR3 coding sequence is TGCGCCAGCAGCCAAGCCCGACGAGGTTTCTACGAGCAGTACTTC.

V gene TRBV5-4 combines with J gene TRBJ1-6; tentatively, D is TRBD1 (5 bases). The CDR3 has 13 amino acids. Germline V gene sequence: CDR1 SGHNT, CDR2 YYREEE (reference sequence). The V end lost 2 bases, the J end lost 9 bases, and 9 bases lay between the germline ends. CDR3 sequence reads: CASSLQDVSPLHF. DNA for the CDR3: TGTGCCAGCAGCTTACAGGACGTTTCACCCCTCCACTTT.

This chain joins TRBV7-8 and TRBJ2-5, with D possibly matching TRBD2 (6 bases). V lost 5 bases and J lost 7, with 11 bases in between. Germline CDR1 SGHVS, CDR2 FQNEAQ. The CDR3 has 12 residues. The CDR3 DNA reads TGTGCCAGCAGCCCCGGGAGAGGGACCCAGTACTTC. Its translation is CASSPGRGTQYF. The full variable domain, rest sourced from reference TRBV7-8 and TRBJ2-5, is GAGVSQSPRYKVAKRGQDVALRCDPISGHVSLFWYQQALGQGPEFLTYFQNEAQLDKSGLPSDRFFAERPEGSVSTLKIQRTQQEDSAVYLCASSPGRGTQYFGPGTRLLVL.